This passage covers 14 T cell receptor beta chains from one sample sequenced in a study of metastatic and nonmetastatic thyroid tumors. TCRdb reprocessed the PCR reads via MiXCR. The sample lists some 35,000 clones, 25% to 35% occurring once. Among the patients, none had received any treatment before thyroid surgery. Material for sequencing was blood. The receptors come from a female donor with papillary thyroid cancer or a benign thyroid nodule (not recorded which). Some clones in this sample may be carry-over from other donors' samples.

This chain links TRBV10-3 with TRBJ2-3; D not resolved. V lost 0 bases and J 0 bases, leaving 13 bases between the germline ends. The germline CDR1 and CDR2 sequences are ENHRY and SYGVKD. This CDR3 contains 17 residues. The CDR3 region is CAISESKSSKSTDTQYF. DNA of the CDR3: TGTGCCATCAGTGAGTCTAAGAGCTCTAAAAGCACAGATACGCAGTATTTT.

This clone showed up just a few times. V and J are TRBV6-1 and TRBJ1-6; D is unresolved. The ends were cut back, 5 bases at V and 7 bases at J, with 12 bases in the middle. The CDR3 spans 14 residues. Germline V CDR1 and CDR2: MNHNS, SASEGT. As DNA, the CDR3 is TGTGCCAGCAGTATTAAGGGTTCCAATTCACCCCTCCACTTT. It specifies CASSIKGSNSPLHF.

This clone was counted many times. This chain uses TRBV20-1 with TRBJ2-2, with D unclear. In germline, CDR1 is DFQATT, CDR2 SNEGSKA (reference sequence). The V and J ends lost 3 bases and 6 bases respectively, with 11 bases between them. The CDR3 is 13 amino acids. CDR3 region: CSAREGSAGELFF. The CDR3 DNA reads as TGCAGTGCTAGGGAAGGGTCTGCCGGGGAGCTGTTTTTT.

This clone was recorded many times. The V and J genes are TRBV7-3 and TRBJ2-7; D not resolved. This CDR3 has 17 residues. Germline V gene data show CDR1 as SGHTA and CDR2 as FQGTGA. V lost 4 bases to trimming and J lost 0 bases, with 19 bases between them. CDR3 sequence: CASSSRSVVSSSYEQYF. CDR3 nucleotides: TGTGCCAGCAGCTCTAGATCGGTCGTCTCAAGCTCCTACGAGCAGTACTTC.

The sample holds many counts of this clone. The chain employs TRBV9 and TRBJ1-1, with D maybe TRBD1 (6 bases). The CDR3 totals 16 residues. The germline CDR1 and CDR2 sequences are SGDLS and YYNGEE. V lost 4 bases and J 3 bases, leaving 19 bases between the germline ends. The CDR3 bases are TGTGCCAGCAGCCACCCAAAGAGGGGGGGCTACACTGAAGCTTTCTTT. Its translation: CASSHPKRGGYTEAFF.

Of note for this clone: One end of the junction varies from germline; a read error may be responsible. The rearrangement uses TRBV18 and TRBJ1-2; the match to TRBD1 covers 7 bases. CDR1 and CDR2 from the germline V gene are KGHSH and LQKENI. The CDR3 has 13 amino acids. In DNA form, the CDR3 reads TGTGCCGGCTCATTCCAGGGGGGGAACGGCTACACCTTC. Its protein product is CAGSFQGGNGYTF.

A remark on this clone: One end of the junction varies from germline; a read error may be responsible. The chain links TRBV5-1 to TRBJ2-3, with D possibly being TRBD1 (5 bases). Germline V gene lookup returns CDR1 SGHRS and CDR2 YFSETQ. CDR3 length: 14 residues. In nucleotides, the CDR3 is TGCGCCAGCAGCCTGTTCGGCGTGACAGATACGCATTATTTT. Protein product: CASSLFGVTDTHYF.

This clone was counted at least ten times. The chain has TRBV10-3 and TRBJ1-2; 7 bases are a match to TRBD1. Germline loops: CDR1 ENHRY, CDR2 SYGVKD. J was trimmed by 1 base and V by 0 bases; bases with no gene match: 17. CDR3 length: 20 residues. The CDR3 bases are TGTGCCATCAGTGAGTCGACCTTCCCGGGACAGCCTAGAATTAACTATGGCTACACCTTC. Encoded protein: CAISESTFPGQPRINYGYTF.

This chain connects TRBV5-1 to TRBJ2-2, with D uncertain. The CDR3 loop spans 13 amino acids. V was trimmed by 3 bases and J by 6 bases, leaving 9 bases between them. The germline gives CDR1 SGHRS, CDR2 YFSETQ. CDR3 protein: CASSSITSGELFF. CDR3 DNA sequence: TGCGCCAGCAGCTCCATAACTTCCGGGGAGCTGTTTTTT. The whole variable domain, filled in from reference TRBV5-1 and TRBJ2-2, reads KAGVTQTPRYLIKTRGQQVTLSCSPISGHRSVSWYQQTPGQGLQFLFEYFSETQRNKGNFPGRFSGRQFSNSRSEMNVSTLELGDSALYLCASSSITSGELFFGEGSRLTVL.

The chain links TRBV12-5 to TRBJ1-1; D might be TRBD1 (6 bases). Germline-derived CDR1 and CDR2 are LGHNT and FRNRAP. The CDR3 has 14 residues. Trimming removed 1 base from V and 6 bases from J, with 12 bases in between. The DNA of the CDR3 is TGTGCTAGTGGTTTGGGAGGGGGGAGCGCTGAAGCTTTCTTT. This gives the protein CASGLGGGSAEAFF.

About this clone: The junction shows a germline mismatch at one end, possibly a read error. This rearrangement joins TRBV6-6 to TRBJ1-6, with a tentative D call TRBD1 (5 bases). CDR3 length equals 15 residues. Germline CDR1 MNHNY, CDR2 SVGAGI (reference sequence). CDR3 region: CTSSYEEGSSSPLHF. In DNA, the CDR3 is TGTACCAGCAGTTACGAGGAGGGGAGTAGTTCACCCCTCCACTTT.

This clone was observed once. The chain combines TRBV4-2 with TRBJ1-6; a weak D match, TRBD1 (5 bases). Trimming left V 4 bases short and J 10 bases short, with 14 bases between. The germline CDR1 and CDR2 sequences are LGHNA and YNFKEQ. CDR3 length: 14 residues. The CDR3 spells CASSPDSAGSPLHF. In nucleotides, the CDR3 is TGTGCCAGCAGCCCAGACAGCGCGGGCTCACCCCTCCACTTT.

The table lists this clone with a few counts. The gene calls are TRBV6-1 and TRBJ1-1; TRBD1 might be the D (5 bases). With 10 bases removed from V and 2 bases from J, the gap between germline ends came to 17 bases. The CDR3 runs to 14 residues. Looked up from germline, CDR1 is MNHNS and CDR2 is SASEGT. The CDR3 DNA is TGTGCCACCACGGCGATGGGGGGTAACACTGAAGCTTTCTTT. This codes for CATTAMGGNTEAFF.

This chain connects TRBV6-1 to TRBJ1-2; D is uncertain. CDR1 and CDR2 (germline): MNHNS, SASEGT. CDR3 size: 14 residues. V lost 8 bases to trimming and J lost 4 bases, with 17 bases between them. CDR3 DNA: TGTGCCAGCTCTCCCGGGCGGAGGAGCTATGGCTACACCTTC. It is translated as CASSPGRRSYGYTF.